This TCR beta chain was found in a study of beta chain features in type 1 diabetes. Whole-study results and caveats: Researchers report that Type 1 diabetes patients had moderately but significantly shorter TCRB CDR3s across all four CD4+ subsets. The VDJ junctions of type 1 diabetes patients carried fewer insertions and more deletions.

Concerning this clone: The antigen is not known.

Naive, central memory, regulatory and stem cell-like memory cells within the CD4+ compartment were sorted using CD45RO/CCR7/CD25/CD127/CD95/CD27. Isolated RNA was reverse transcribed in full, so expressed TCRB transcripts were sequenced. Assay used: immunoSEQ multiplex PCR; TCRdb lists only in-frame clones, some missing. The sample gives some 330,000 clones, around 12% of which show up once; over 0.008% is in the top ten. V shed 0 bases and J 4 bases; nucleotides not matched to a gene: 8. Germline CDR1 and CDR2: LGHNA and YSLEER. The CDR3 sequence is 16 residues long. The chain joins TRBV4-3 to TRBJ1-2, with TRBD1 matching over 7 bases. The clonotype was recovered from a woman younger than 35 with type 1 diabetes. Material for sequencing was naive CD4+ T cells from blood. The CDR3 nucleotides are TGCGCCAGCAGCCAAGATCCCGCAGGGACAGCCTATGGCTACACCTTC. Translating it yields CASSQDPAGTAYGYTF.